These 21 T cell receptor beta chains came from one sample sequenced in a study of T cell changes during pregnancy in multiple sclerosis. Here immunoSEQ multiplex PCR was the method, and the copy in TCRdb shows in-frame clones only, minus some. The top ten hold approximately 1.6% of the sample, which has tens of thousands of clones, roughly 94% seen once. The specimen comprised peripheral blood, sampled in the third trimester of pregnancy. The receptors stem from a female donor with multiple sclerosis, enrolled in a pregnancy study.

The rearrangement joins TRBV28 to TRBJ1-5; 7 nucleotides line up with TRBD1. With 5 bases clipped from V and 6 bases from J, the junction kept 7 bases outside the gene matches. The V gene's germline CDR1 is MDHEN and CDR2 SYDVKM. The CDR3 sequence is 14 residues long. This CDR3 reads CASSVQGWSQPQHF. In DNA, the CDR3 is TGTGCCAGCAGTGTACAGGGGTGGAGTCAGCCCCAGCATTTT. The entire variable domain, with the rest obtained from reference TRBV28 and TRBJ1-5, is as follows: DVKVTQSSRYLVKRTGEKVFLECVQDMDHENMFWYRQDPGLGLRLIYFSYDVKMKEKGDIPEGYSVSREKKERFSLILESASTNQTSMYLCASSVQGWSQPQHFGDGTRLSIL.

The rearrangement joins TRBV7-9 to TRBJ1-2; TRBD1 agrees at 7 bases. This CDR3 contains 12 residues. Per the germline V gene, CDR1 is SEHNR and CDR2 is FQNEAQ (reference sequence). Trimming at V came to 5 bases and at J to 4 bases, leaving 1 base not matched to a gene. The CDR3 DNA reads as TGTGCCAGCAGCCGGGACAGCTATGGCTACACCTTC. Its protein product is CASSRDSYGYTF.

The chain employs TRBV7-2 and TRBJ2-1; D is perhaps TRBD1 (5 bases). There are 14 residues in the CDR3. Trimming shortened V by 1 base and J by 10 bases, and 14 bases separated the two germline ends. The V gene's germline CDR1 is SGHTA and CDR2 FQGNSA. In DNA, the CDR3 is TGTGCCAGCAGCTTAGAGGCCGGAGCAGGGGAGCAGTTCTTC. Protein: CASSLEAGAGEQFF.

The genes are TRBV7-9 and TRBJ2-7; 11 bases align to TRBD2. The CDR3 sequence is 16 residues long. V lost 5 bases and J lost 0; bases outside the gene matches: 6. Germline V gives CDR1 SEHNR, CDR2 FQNEAQ (reference sequence). CDR3 DNA sequence: TGTGCCAGCAGCCCCAGACTAGCGGGGCCCTCCTACGAGCAGTACTTC. Amino acid sequence: CASSPRLAGPSYEQYF.

The chain links TRBV2 to TRBJ1-2; 9 bases match TRBD1. Germline V gene lookup returns CDR1 SNHLY and CDR2 FYNNEI. The trim removed 4 bases at V and 2 bases at J, leaving 2 bases unmatched. The length of the CDR3 is 14 residues. CDR3 sequence: CASSAGTGNYGYTF. The DNA of the CDR3 is TGTGCCAGCAGTGCCGGGACAGGGAACTATGGCTACACCTTC.

This chain connects TRBV7-6 to TRBJ1-6; a possible D gene is TRBD1 (5 bases). Deletions cut 5 bases from V and 8 bases from J, with 13 bases between. Germline V CDR1 and CDR2: SGHVS, FNYEAQ. The CDR3 totals 14 residues. The CDR3 DNA follows: TGTGCCAGCAGCGTCTCTCAAGGGGATTCACCCCTCCACTTT. It translates to CASSVSQGDSPLHF.

The chain carries TRBV5-8 and TRBJ2-1, with D perhaps matching TRBD2 (5 bases). V was shortened by 3 bases and J by 8 bases, with 15 bases between the two germline ends. Per the germline V gene, CDR1 is SGHTS and CDR2 is YDEGEE. The CDR3 is made up of 14 amino acids. CDR3 nucleotides: TGTGCCAGCAGCTCCTCTATAGCGTCGGATGAGCAGTTCTTC. This gives the protein CASSSSIASDEQFF.

V gene TRBV12-2 combines with J gene TRBJ2-2; the table calls TRBD2, which could not be checked here. TRBV12-2 is recorded as a pseudogene. This CDR3 region has 16 residues. The CDR3 DNA reads as TGTGCAAGTCGCTTGTATCGTGAGATAGCAGCCGGGGAGCTGTTTTTT. It encodes CASRLYREIAAGELFF.

DNA for the CDR3: TGTGCCAGCAGCTTAAGTGGACAGGGATTATGGGGCTATAATTCACCCCTCCACTTT. It translates to CASSLSGQGLWGYNSPLHF. The chain employs TRBV7-3 and TRBJ1-6; 8 bases map to TRBD1. J was trimmed by 3 bases and V by 1 base; bases with no gene match: 11. The CDR3 covers 19 residues. Germline V lookup: CDR1 SGHTA, CDR2 FQGTGA.

Points on this clone: Other nucleotide sequences in the sample specify the same CDR3. J is TRBJ1-1 and V is TRBV14; D remains ambiguous. Trimming pared 3 bases from V and 1 base from J, leaving 15 bases between. The CDR3 has 16 residues. CDR1 and CDR2 from the germline V gene are SGHDN and FVKESK. The CDR3 reads CASSHLGDTRNTEAFF. CDR3 in DNA: TGTGCCAGCAGCCACCTCGGGGATACTAGGAACACTGAAGCTTTCTTT.

The rearrangement joins TRBV27 to TRBJ1-6, with D perhaps TRBD1 (5 bases). Germline V lookup: CDR1 MNHEY, CDR2 SMNVEV (reference sequence). The CDR3 is 18 residues long. V was pared by 1 base and J by 0 bases, with 13 bases between. This chain's CDR3 is CASSLYSGPSSYNSPLHF. CDR3 nucleotides: TGTGCCAGCAGTTTATACTCAGGGCCAAGCTCCTATAATTCACCCCTCCACTTT.

This chain links TRBV4-2 with TRBJ2-7; D perhaps matches TRBD2 (8 bases). Germline V gene data show CDR1 as LGHNA and CDR2 as YNFKEQ. The CDR3 runs to 15 residues. V lost 2 bases, J lost 5 bases, and 16 bases lay in between. The CDR3 region has the DNA TGTGCCAGCAGCCAAAGATCGGGGGGGACAGACGAGCAGTACTTC. This translates into CASSQRSGGTDEQYF.

The rearrangement joins TRBV29-1 to TRBJ1-1; D gene ambiguous. CDR1 and CDR2 (germline): SQVTM, ANQGSEA. The CDR3 extends over 11 amino acids. Trimming took 3 bases from V and 1 from J, leaving 3 bases between them. The CDR3 nucleotides are TGCAGCGTTGATAGGAACACTGAAGCTTTCTTT. Its translation: CSVDRNTEAFF.

This chain links TRBV2 with TRBJ2-4; maybe TRBD1 (6 bases). Germline CDR1 reads SNHLY; CDR2 reads FYNNEI. The CDR3 spans 15 residues. Trimming cost V 6 bases and J 1 base, with 13 bases left between them. CDR3 loop: CASRSQGLAKNIQYF. The DNA of the CDR3 is TGTGCCAGCAGGTCACAGGGATTGGCCAAAAACATTCAGTACTTC.

This clone was recorded a few times. The gene calls are TRBV28 and TRBJ1-2; no reliable D call. CDR3 length: 13 amino acids. The germline V gene has CDR1 MDHEN and CDR2 SYDVKM. Trimming shortened V by 5 bases and J by 4 bases, and 11 bases separated the two germline ends. CDR3 loop: CASSTPAPYGYTF. CDR3 in DNA: TGTGCCAGCAGTACACCCGCCCCCTATGGCTACACCTTC.

The chain is built from TRBV11-1 and TRBJ2-3; 9 bases are a match to TRBD2. CDR3 length: 15 amino acids. Trimming removed 2 bases from V and 2 bases from J; junction bases left unmatched: 2. Germline CDR1 is SGHAT and CDR2 is FQDESV (reference sequence). The CDR3 loop reads CASSLLAGPTDTQYF. CDR3 DNA: TGTGCCAGCAGCTTACTAGCGGGGCCCACAGATACGCAGTATTTT.

The V gene is TRBV12-5, the J gene TRBJ1-1; D ambiguous. CDR1 and CDR2 from the germline V gene are LGHNT and FRNRAP. Trimming removed 0 bases at V and 7 bases at J, with 9 bases between. The CDR3 contains 13 residues. Written as DNA, the CDR3 is TGTGCTAGTGGTTTGGTACAAGGCGGTGAAGCTTTCTTT. This encodes CASGLVQGGEAFF.

This chain uses TRBV13 with TRBJ2-7; 7 bases match TRBD2. The CDR3 is 15 amino acids. Per germline, CDR1 PRHDT and CDR2 FYEKMQ (reference sequence). The V gene end was trimmed by 5 bases and the J gene end by 4 bases; junction bases not matched to a gene: 11. The CDR3 DNA reads TGTGCCAGCAGCCTCGCTAGCGGCACTCTGTACGAGCAGTACTTC. This codes for CASSLASGTLYEQYF.

The rearrangement uses TRBV6-1 and TRBJ2-7; 10 nucleotides match TRBD2. This CDR3 comprises 13 residues. The J segment lost 6 bases and the V segment lost 6 bases, leaving 5 bases of the junction unmatched. Germline V gene sequence: CDR1 MNHNS, CDR2 SASEGT. The CDR3 is CASRGSGRFEQYF. The CDR3 nucleotides are TGTGCCAGCAGAGGTAGCGGGAGGTTCGAGCAGTACTTC.

The gene calls are TRBV4-2 and TRBJ2-7; 9 bases agree with TRBD2. The ends lost 1 base at V and 3 bases at J; junction bases unmatched: 7. CDR1 LGHNA and CDR2 YNFKEQ come from the germline V gene. CDR3 length equals 16 residues. CDR3 DNA sequence: TGTGCCAGCAGCCAAGTAGCGGGGGTTGAGTTCTACGAGCAGTACTTC. It specifies CASSQVAGVEFYEQYF.

The table lists this clone with a few counts. CDR3 protein: CASSSNPSGRAPEAFF. In nucleotides, the CDR3 is TGTGCCAGCAGCTCCAACCCCTCAGGGAGGGCACCTGAAGCTTTCTTT. The chain recombines TRBV7-9 with TRBJ1-1; perhaps TRBD1 as D (5 bases). V was clipped by 4 bases and J by 6 bases, with 21 bases between them. CDR3 length: 16 residues. In germline, CDR1 is SEHNR, CDR2 FQNEAQ (reference sequence).